This TCR beta chain came from a study of CD8+ T cells in alopecia areata. Whole-study context: Scoring of severity for treated patients was based on percentage of affected scalp area.

V was shortened by 5 bases and J by 8 bases, with 15 bases between the two germline ends. CDR3 size: 13 residues. CDR1 MDHEN and CDR2 SYDVKM come from the germline V gene. The sample holds a few counts of this clone. The antigen remains undetermined. Study outcomes and limitations: Scalp repertoires also include resident alphabeta T cells from normal skin. Although TCR sharing was seen in mice, sharing across patients was less clear, possibly for HLA-related reasons.

After isolation, RNA underwent reverse transcription to generate cDNA as the sequencing template. Measured with immunoSEQ multiplex PCR; TCRdb has only the in-frame clones, and not every one. The profile covers about 200,000 clones, with more than 30% appearing a single time and more than 0.4% taken by the ten largest. Indicated treatment: oral pan-JAK inhibitor, 5-10 mg twice daily. Individuals with alopecia areata gave both lesional scalp punch biopsies and peripheral blood for collection. This receptor was taken from a human donor with alopecia areata. This sequence joins TRBV28 and TRBJ1-2; a possible D gene is TRBD1 (6 bases). The starting material was CD4+ T cells sorted from blood, obtained around week 31, from a patient treated with tofacitinib. The CDR3 region has the DNA TGTGCCAGCAGTCCCGGTCGGGGGCGAGGCTACACCTTC. Translating it yields CASSPGRGRGYTF.